The 13 T cell receptor beta chains reported below all come from one sample, sequenced in a study of patients and donors after allogeneic stem cell transplantation. TCRdb independently ran MiXCR on the RT-PCR reads; one entry per CDR3 protein. The sample includes 410,000 or so distinct CDR3 sequences, 16% seen only once; the top ten take roughly 7%. The material sequenced was blood, either unsorted or a sorted T cell fraction (not recorded which). All receptors come from a human donor who was either an allogeneic HSCT recipient or a stem cell or donor lymphocyte infusion donor (not recorded which). It is not recorded whose cells these are; they may come from a transplant donor.

This clonotype showed up just a few times. The chain has TRBV29-1 and TRBJ2-3, with TRBD2 identical over 11 bases. The CDR3 consists of 12 residues. CDR1 is SQVTM and CDR2 is ANQGSEA in the germline V gene. The CDR3 DNA reads TGCAGTGGGACTAGCGGTACAGATACGCAGTATTTT. Its protein is CSGTSGTDTQYF.

The rearrangement uses TRBV7-9 and TRBJ2-1; no clear D gene. Germline assignment: CDR1 SEHNR and CDR2 FQNEAQ (reference sequence). With 3 bases removed from V and 15 bases from J, the gap between germline ends came to 3 bases. The CDR3 contains 8 residues. CDR3 residues: CASSFGFF. CDR3 nucleotide sequence: TGTGCCAGCAGCTTCGGGTTCTTC.

The V gene is TRBV12-3 or TRBV12-4, the J gene TRBJ2-5; 9 positions agree with TRBD1. There are 14 residues in the CDR3. V lost 4 bases, J lost 11 bases, and 11 bases stayed unmatched. CDR3 region: CASSSRDREGIQYF. For the CDR3, the DNA is TGTGCCAGCAGTTCCCGGGACAGGGAGGGGATTCAGTACTTC.

The V call is TRBV5-1, the J call TRBJ1-2; weak D call: TRBD1 (6 bases). The CDR3 sequence is 16 residues long. V was clipped by 0 bases and J by 2 bases, with 14 bases between them. Germline CDR1 reads SGHRS; CDR2 reads YFSETQ. The CDR3 nucleotides are TGCGCCAGCAGCTTGGGAACAGGGAGTGGGAACTATGGCTACACCTTC. Translation: CASSLGTGSGNYGYTF.

This clonotype was seen more than once but under ten times. This chain joins TRBV4-1 and TRBJ2-7; TRBD1 or TRBD2 may be the D gene (5 bases each). This CDR3 spans 15 amino acids. Germline loops: CDR1 MGHRA, CDR2 YSYEKL. The V and J ends lost 0 bases and 2 bases respectively, with 11 bases between them. The CDR3 spells CASSQDRGSPYEQYF. The CDR3 DNA reads as TGCGCCAGCAGCCAAGACCGGGGCAGTCCCTACGAGCAGTACTTC.

This clonotype has only a few counts. The genes are TRBV11-2 and TRBJ2-1, with TRBD2 identical over 10 bases. Germline V gene data show CDR1 as SGHAT and CDR2 as FQNNGV. Unmatched junction bases numbered 6, after V lost 1 base and J lost 0 bases. CDR3 size: 18 residues. The CDR3 loop reads CASSLVPGTSDSYNEQFF. The CDR3 region has the DNA TGTGCCAGCAGCTTAGTACCCGGGACTAGCGACTCCTACAATGAGCAGTTCTTC. The whole variable domain, filled in from reference TRBV11-2 and TRBJ2-1, reads EAGVAQSPRYKIIEKRQSVAFWCNPISGHATLYWYQQILGQGPKLLIQFQNNGVVDDSQLPKDRFSAERLKGVDSTLKIQPAKLEDSAVYLCASSLVPGTSDSYNEQFFGPGTRLTVL.

This clonotype has more than one count but fewer than ten. The chain uses TRBV15 and TRBJ1-2, with D tentatively TRBD1 (6 bases). Germline V gene lookup returns CDR1 LNHNV and CDR2 YYDKDF (reference sequence). V lost 0 bases, J lost 4 bases, and 9 bases lay in between. This CDR3 has 14 amino acids. The CDR3 nucleotides are TGTGCCACCAGCAGAGACAGGGGAGGCTATGGCTACACCTTC. Translated, it gives CATSRDRGGYGYTF.

V gene TRBV7-9 combines with J gene TRBJ1-1; D remains ambiguous. CDR1 and CDR2 from the germline V gene are SEHNR and FQNEAQ (reference sequence). The CDR3 has 14 residues. Trimming cost V 1 base and J 1 base, with 7 bases left between them. CDR3 protein: CASSLVSRNTEAFF. Here the CDR3 DNA reads TGTGCCAGCAGCTTAGTGAGCCGGAACACTGAAGCTTTCTTT.

A remark on this clonotype: Being one base from a much bigger clone, this may be a read error. The chain employs TRBV5-6 and TRBJ1-1; 7 nucleotides match TRBD1. CDR1 is SGHDT, CDR2 YYEEEE, per germline. The V gene end was trimmed by 3 bases and the J gene end by 1 base; junction bases not matched to a gene: 0. CDR3 size: 13 residues. The CDR3 protein is CASSWDRNTEAFF. Here the CDR3 DNA reads TGTGCCAGCAGCTGGGACAGGAACACTGAAGCTTTCTTT.

The V gene is TRBV4-2, the J gene TRBJ2-2; D is unresolved. The CDR3 runs 14 residues. The V end lost 1 base, the J end lost 7 bases, and 10 bases lay between the germline ends. Germline lookup yields CDR1 LGHNA and CDR2 YNFKEQ. The CDR3, as DNA: TGTGCCAGCAGCCAAGGGATTAAGGTCGGGGAGCTGTTTTTT. Its protein product is CASSQGIKVGELFF.

The chain links TRBV18 to TRBJ2-7, with 7 bases matching TRBD1. From germline, CDR1 is KGHSH and CDR2 LQKENI. This CDR3 spans 15 amino acids. The V segment lost 4 bases and the J segment 0 bases; nucleotides outside the gene matches: 6. CDR3 nucleotide sequence: TGTGCCAGCTCACGGCCGGGACAGTTCTCCTACGAGCAGTACTTC. It translates to CASSRPGQFSYEQYF.

This clonotype is a singleton in its sample. The rearrangement links TRBV11-2 to TRBJ2-5; 8 bases align to TRBD2. The CDR3 runs to 19 residues. The germline V gene has CDR1 SGHAT and CDR2 FQNNGV. The ends lost 5 bases at V and 1 base at J; junction bases unmatched: 18. As DNA, the CDR3 is TGTGCCAGCAGCCCCATCAGTCGCGGGGGGCTTCACCGCCAAGAGACCCAGTACTTC. This translates into CASSPISRGGLHRQETQYF.

This clonotype was recorded many times. The chain uses TRBV12-3 or TRBV12-4 and TRBJ1-6, with D possibly matching TRBD1 (5 bases). The V gene lost 7 bases and the J gene lost 7 bases, with 23 bases spanning the gap. The CDR3 runs to 17 residues. In nucleotides, the CDR3 is TGTGCCAGCACCATTGAGGAGGGTGTGGGGGAGAATTCACCCCTCCACTTT. Amino acids: CASTIEEGVGENSPLHF.